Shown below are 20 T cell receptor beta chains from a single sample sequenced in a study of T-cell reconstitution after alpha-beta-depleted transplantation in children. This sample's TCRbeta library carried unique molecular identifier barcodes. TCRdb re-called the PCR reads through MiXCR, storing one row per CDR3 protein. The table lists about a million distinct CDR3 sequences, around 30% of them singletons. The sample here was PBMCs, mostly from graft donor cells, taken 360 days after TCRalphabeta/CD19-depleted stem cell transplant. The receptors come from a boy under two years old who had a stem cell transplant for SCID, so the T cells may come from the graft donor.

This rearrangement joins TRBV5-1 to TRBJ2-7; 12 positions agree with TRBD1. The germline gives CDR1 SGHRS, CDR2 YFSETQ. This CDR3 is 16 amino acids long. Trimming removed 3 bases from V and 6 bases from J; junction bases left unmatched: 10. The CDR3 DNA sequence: TGCGCCAGCAGCTACCCGTTTGGGACAGGGGGCAGCGAGCAGTACTTC. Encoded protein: CASSYPFGTGGSEQYF.

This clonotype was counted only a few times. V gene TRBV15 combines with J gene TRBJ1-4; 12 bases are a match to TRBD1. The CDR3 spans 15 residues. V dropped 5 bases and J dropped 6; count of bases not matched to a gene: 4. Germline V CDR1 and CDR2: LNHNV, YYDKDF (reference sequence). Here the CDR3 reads CATSAGTGGDEKLFF. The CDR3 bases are TGTGCCACCAGCGCAGGGACAGGGGGCGATGAAAAACTGTTTTTT.

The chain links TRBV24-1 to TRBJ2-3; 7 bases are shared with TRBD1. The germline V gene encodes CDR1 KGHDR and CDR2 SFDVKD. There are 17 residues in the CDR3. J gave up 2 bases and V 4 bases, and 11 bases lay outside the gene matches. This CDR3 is CATSDPLSGQSTDTQYF. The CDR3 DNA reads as TGTGCCACCAGTGACCCTCTCTCGGGACAGTCCACAGATACGCAGTATTTT.

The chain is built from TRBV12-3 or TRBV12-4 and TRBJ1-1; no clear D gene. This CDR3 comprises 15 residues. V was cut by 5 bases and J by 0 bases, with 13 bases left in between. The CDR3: CASSRGSVLNTEAFF. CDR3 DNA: TGTGCCAGCAGTCGCGGTTCCGTGTTGAACACTGAAGCTTTCTTT.

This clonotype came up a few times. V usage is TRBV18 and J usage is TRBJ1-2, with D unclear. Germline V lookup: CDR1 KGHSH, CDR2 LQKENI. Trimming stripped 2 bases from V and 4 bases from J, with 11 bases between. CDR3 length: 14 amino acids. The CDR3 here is CASSPGPGRYGYTF. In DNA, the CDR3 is TGTGCCAGCTCACCAGGCCCGGGCCGCTATGGCTACACCTTC.

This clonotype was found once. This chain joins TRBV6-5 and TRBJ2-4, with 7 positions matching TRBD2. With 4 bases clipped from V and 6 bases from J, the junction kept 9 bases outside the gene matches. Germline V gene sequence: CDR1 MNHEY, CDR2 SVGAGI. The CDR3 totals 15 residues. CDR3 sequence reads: CASSSNSGGGNIQYF. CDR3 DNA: TGTGCCAGCAGTTCAAACTCGGGAGGTGGAAACATTCAGTACTTC.

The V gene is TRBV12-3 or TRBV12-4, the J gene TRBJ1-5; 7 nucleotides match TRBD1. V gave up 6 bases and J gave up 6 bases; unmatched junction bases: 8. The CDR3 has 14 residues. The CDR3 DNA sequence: TGTGCCAGCAGACTTACAGGGGCGGGTCAGCCCCAGCATTTT. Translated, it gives CASRLTGAGQPQHF.

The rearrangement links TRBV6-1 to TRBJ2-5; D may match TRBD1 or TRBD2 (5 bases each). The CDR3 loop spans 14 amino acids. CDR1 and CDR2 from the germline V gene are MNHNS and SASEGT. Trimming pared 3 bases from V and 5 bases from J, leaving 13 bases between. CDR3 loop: CASSDGGAWETQYF. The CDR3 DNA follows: TGTGCCAGCAGTGATGGGGGAGCCTGGGAGACCCAGTACTTC.

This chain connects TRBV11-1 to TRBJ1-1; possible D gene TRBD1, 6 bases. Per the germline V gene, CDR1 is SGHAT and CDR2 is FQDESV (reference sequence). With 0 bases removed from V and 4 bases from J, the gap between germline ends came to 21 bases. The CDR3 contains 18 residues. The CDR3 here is CASSLAGMASGGGTEAFF. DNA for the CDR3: TGTGCCAGCAGCTTAGCGGGGATGGCATCCGGAGGGGGCACTGAAGCTTTCTTT.

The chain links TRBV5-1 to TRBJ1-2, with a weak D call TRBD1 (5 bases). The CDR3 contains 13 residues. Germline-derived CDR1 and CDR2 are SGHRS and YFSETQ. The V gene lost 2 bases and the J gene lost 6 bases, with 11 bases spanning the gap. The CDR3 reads CASSFVGADGYTF. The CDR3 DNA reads TGCGCCAGCAGCTTCGTAGGGGCCGATGGCTACACCTTC.

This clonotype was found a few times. The CDR3 here is CASSFEGAGNTIYF. The CDR3 bases are TGTGCCAGCAGCTTCGAGGGCGCCGGAAACACCATATATTTT. The J gene is TRBJ1-3, the V gene TRBV7-9; D not certain. The germline V gene has CDR1 SEHNR and CDR2 FQNEAQ (reference sequence). V dropped 3 bases and J dropped 4 bases, with 10 bases sitting between them. The CDR3 loop spans 14 amino acids.

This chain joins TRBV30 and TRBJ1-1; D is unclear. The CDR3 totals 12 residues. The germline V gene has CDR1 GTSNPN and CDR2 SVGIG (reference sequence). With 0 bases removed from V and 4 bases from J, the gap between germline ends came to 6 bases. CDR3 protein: CAWSVSFTEAFF. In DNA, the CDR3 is TGTGCCTGGAGTGTTAGTTTCACTGAAGCTTTCTTT.

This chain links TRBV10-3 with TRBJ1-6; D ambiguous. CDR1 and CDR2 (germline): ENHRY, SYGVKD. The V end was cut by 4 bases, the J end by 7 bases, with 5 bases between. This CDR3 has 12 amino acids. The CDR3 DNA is TGTGCCATCAGTGGGACGAATTCACCCCTCCACTTT. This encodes CAISGTNSPLHF.

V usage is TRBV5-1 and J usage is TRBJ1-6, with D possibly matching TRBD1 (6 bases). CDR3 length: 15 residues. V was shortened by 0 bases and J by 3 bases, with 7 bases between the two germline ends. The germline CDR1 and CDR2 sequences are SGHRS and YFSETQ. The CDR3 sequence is CASSLGQVYNSPLHF. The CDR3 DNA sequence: TGCGCCAGCAGCTTGGGACAGGTCTATAATTCACCCCTCCACTTT.

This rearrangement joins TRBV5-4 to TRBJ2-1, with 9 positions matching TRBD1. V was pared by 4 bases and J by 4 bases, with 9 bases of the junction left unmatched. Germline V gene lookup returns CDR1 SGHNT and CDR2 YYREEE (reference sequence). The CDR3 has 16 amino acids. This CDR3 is CASSRDRGRVYNEQFF. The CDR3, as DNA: TGTGCCAGCAGCCGTGACAGGGGGAGGGTTTACAATGAGCAGTTCTTC.

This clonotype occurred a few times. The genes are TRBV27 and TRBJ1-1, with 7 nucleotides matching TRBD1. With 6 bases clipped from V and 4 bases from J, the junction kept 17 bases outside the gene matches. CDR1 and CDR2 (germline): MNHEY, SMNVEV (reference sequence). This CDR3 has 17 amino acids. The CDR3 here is CASRPPSARQGGTEAFF. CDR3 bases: TGTGCCAGCAGACCCCCATCTGCAAGACAGGGTGGCACTGAAGCTTTCTTT.

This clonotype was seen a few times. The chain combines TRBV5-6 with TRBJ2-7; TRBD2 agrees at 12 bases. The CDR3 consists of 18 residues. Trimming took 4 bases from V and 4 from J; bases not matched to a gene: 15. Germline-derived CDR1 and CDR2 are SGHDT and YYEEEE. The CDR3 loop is CASSSWGLAGDVGYEQYF. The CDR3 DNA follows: TGTGCCAGCAGCAGCTGGGGACTAGCGGGTGACGTTGGATACGAGCAGTACTTC.

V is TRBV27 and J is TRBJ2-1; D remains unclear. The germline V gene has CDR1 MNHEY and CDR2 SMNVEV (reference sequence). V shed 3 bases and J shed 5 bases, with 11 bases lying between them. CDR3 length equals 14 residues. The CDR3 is CASSFGPVNNEQFF. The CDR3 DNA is TGTGCCAGCAGTTTTGGTCCGGTGAACAATGAGCAGTTCTTC.

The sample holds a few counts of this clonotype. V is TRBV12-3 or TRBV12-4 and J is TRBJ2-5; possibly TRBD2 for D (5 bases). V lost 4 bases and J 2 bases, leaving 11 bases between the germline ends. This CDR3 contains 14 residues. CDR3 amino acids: CASSSYSGQETQYF. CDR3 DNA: TGTGCCAGCAGTTCGTACTCGGGACAAGAGACCCAGTACTTC.

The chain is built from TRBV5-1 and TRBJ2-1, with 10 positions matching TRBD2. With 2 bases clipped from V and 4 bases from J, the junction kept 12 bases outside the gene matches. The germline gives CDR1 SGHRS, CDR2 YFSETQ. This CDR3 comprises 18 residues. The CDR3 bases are TGCGCCAGCAGCTTCCCCTCACGAGGACTAGCGGATTACAATGAGCAGTTCTTC. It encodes CASSFPSRGLADYNEQFF. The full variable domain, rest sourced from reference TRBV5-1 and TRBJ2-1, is KAGVTQTPRYLIKTRGQQVTLSCSPISGHRSVSWYQQTPGQGLQFLFEYFSETQRNKGNFPGRFSGRQFSNSRSEMNVSTLELGDSALYLCASSFPSRGLADYNEQFFGPGTRLTVL.